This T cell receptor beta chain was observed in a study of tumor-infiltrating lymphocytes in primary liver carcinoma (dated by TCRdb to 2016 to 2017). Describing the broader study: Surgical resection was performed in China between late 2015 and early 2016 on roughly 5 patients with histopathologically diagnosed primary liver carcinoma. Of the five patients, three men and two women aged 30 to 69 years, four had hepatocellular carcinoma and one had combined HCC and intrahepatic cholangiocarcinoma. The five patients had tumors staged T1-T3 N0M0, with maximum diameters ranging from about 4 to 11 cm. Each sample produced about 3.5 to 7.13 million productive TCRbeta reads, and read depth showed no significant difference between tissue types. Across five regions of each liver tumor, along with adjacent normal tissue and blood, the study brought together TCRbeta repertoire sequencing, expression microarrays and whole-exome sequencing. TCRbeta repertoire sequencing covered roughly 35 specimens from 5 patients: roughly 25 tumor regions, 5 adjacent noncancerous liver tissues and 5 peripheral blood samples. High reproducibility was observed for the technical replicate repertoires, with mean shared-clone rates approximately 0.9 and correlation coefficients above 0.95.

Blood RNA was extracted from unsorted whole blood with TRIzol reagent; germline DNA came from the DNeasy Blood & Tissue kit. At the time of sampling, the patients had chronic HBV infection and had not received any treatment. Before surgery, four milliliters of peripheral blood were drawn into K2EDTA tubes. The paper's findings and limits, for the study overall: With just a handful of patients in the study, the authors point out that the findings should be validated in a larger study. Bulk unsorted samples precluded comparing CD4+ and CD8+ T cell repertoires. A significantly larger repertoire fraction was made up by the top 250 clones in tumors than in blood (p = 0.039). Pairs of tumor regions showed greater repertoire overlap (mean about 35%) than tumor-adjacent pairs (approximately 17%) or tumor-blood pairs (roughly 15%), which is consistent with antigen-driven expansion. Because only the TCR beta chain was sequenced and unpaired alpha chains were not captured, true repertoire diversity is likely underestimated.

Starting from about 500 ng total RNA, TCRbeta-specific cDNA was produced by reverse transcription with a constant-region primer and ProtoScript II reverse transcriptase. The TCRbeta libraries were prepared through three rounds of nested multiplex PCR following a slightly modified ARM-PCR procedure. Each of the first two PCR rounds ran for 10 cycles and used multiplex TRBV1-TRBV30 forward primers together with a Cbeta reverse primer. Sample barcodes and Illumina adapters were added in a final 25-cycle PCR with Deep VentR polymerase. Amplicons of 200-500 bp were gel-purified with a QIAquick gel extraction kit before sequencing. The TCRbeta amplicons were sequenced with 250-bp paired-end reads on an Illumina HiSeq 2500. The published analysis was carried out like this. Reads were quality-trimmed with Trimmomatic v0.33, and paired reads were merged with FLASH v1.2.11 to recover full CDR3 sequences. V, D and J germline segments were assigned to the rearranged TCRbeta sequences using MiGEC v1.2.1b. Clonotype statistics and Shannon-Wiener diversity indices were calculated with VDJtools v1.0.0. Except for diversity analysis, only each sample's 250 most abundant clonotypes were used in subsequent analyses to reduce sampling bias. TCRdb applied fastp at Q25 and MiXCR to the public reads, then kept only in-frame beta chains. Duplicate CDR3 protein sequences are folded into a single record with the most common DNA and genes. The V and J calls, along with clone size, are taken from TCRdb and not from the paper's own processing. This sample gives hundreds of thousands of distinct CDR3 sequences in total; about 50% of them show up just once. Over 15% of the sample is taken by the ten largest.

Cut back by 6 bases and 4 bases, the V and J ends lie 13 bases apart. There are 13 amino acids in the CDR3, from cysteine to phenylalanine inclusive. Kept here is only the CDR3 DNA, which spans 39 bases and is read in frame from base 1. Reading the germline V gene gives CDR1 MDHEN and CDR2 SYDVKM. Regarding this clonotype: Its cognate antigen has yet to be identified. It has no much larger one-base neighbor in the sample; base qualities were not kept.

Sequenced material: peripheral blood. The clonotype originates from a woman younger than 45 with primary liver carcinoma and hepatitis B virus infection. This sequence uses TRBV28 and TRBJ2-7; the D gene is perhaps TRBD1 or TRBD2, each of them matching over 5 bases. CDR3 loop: CASSIGTPYEQYF. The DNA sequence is TGTGCCAGCAGCATCGGGACGCCGTACGAGCAGTACTTC.